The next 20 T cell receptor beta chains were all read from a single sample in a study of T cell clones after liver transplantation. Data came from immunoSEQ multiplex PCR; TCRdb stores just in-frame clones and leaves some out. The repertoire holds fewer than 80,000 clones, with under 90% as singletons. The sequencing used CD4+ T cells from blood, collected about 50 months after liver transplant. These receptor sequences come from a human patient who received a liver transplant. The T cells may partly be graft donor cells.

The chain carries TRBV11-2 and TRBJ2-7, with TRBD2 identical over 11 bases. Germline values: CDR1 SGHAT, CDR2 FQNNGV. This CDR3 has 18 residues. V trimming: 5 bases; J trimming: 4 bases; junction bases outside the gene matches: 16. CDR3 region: CASSPVAGGFGVNYEQYF. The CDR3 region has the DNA TGTGCCAGCAGCCCAGTAGCGGGAGGGTTTGGGGTGAATTACGAGCAGTACTTC.

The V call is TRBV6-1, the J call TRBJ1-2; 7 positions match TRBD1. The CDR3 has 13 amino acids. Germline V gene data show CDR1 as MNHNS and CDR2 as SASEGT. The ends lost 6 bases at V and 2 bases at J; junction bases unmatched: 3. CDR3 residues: CASRQDRNYGYTF. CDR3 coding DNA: TGTGCCAGCAGGCAGGACAGGAACTATGGCTACACCTTC.

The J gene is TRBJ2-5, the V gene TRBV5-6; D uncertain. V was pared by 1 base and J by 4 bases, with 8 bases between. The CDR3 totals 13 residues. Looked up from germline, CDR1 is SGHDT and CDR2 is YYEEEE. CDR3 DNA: TGTGCCAGCAGCTTGATCGAGAGAGAGACCCAGTACTTC. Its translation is CASSLIERETQYF.

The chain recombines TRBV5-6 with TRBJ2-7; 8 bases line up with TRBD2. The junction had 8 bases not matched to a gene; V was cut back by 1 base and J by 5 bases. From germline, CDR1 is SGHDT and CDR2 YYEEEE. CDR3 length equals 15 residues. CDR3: CASSLFAAGGHEQYF. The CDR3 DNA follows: TGTGCCAGCAGCTTGTTTGCGGCGGGAGGACACGAGCAGTACTTC.

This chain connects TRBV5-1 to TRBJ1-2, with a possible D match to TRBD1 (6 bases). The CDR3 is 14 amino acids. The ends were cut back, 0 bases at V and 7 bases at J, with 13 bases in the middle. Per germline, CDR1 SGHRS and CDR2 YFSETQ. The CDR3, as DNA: TGCGCCAGCAGCTTGGAATCAGGGGAGGGTGGCTACACCTTC. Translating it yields CASSLESGEGGYTF.

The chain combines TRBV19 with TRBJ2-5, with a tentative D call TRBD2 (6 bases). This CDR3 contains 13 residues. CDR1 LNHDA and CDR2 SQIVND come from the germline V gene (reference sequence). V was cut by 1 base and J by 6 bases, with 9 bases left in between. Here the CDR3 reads CASSIGRGQTQYF. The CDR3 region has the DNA TGTGCCAGTAGTATAGGGAGGGGTCAGACCCAGTACTTC.

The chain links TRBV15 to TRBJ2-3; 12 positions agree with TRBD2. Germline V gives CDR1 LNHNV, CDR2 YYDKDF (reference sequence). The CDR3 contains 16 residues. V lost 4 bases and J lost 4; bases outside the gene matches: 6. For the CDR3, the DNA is TGTGCCACCAGCACCGGACTAGCGGGGACTGCAGATACGCAGTATTTT. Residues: CATSTGLAGTADTQYF.

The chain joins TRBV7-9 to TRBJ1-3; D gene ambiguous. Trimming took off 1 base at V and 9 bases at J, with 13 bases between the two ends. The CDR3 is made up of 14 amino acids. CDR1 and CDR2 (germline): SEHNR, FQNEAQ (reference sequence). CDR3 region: CASSLGRSELTIYF. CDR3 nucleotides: TGTGCCAGCAGCTTAGGTCGGTCGGAACTCACCATATATTTT.

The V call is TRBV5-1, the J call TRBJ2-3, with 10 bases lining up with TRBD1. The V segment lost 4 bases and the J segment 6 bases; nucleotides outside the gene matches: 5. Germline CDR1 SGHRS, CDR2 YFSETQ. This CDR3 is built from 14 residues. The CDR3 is CASSRQGAQDTQYF. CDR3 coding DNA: TGCGCCAGCAGCCGACAGGGGGCGCAGGATACGCAGTATTTT.

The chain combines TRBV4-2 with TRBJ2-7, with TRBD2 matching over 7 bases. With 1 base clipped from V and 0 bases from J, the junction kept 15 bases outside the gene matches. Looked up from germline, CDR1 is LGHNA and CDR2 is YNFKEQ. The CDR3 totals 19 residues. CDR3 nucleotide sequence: TGTGCCAGCAGCCAAGTAGGCCTAGCGGACCTTCAGAGCTCCTACGAGCAGTACTTC. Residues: CASSQVGLADLQSSYEQYF.

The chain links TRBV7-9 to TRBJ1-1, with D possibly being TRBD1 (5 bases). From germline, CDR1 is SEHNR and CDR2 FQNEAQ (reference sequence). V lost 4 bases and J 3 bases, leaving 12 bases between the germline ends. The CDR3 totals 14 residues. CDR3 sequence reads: CASSSGRGDTEAFF. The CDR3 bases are TGTGCCAGCAGCTCAGGGAGGGGCGACACTGAAGCTTTCTTT.

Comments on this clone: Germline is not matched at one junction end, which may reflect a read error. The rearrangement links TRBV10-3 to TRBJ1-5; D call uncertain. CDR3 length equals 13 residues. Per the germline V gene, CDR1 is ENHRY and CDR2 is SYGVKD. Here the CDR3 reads CASSETAWQPQHF. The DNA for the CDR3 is TGTGCCAGCAGTGAAACGGCTTGGCAGCCCCAGCATTTT.

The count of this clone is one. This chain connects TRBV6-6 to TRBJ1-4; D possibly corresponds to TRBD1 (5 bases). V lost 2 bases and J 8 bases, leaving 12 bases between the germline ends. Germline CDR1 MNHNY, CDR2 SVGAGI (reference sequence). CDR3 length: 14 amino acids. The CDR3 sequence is CASSYGMRGEKLFF. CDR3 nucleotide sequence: TGTGCCAGCAGTTACGGGATGAGGGGCGAAAAACTGTTTTTT.

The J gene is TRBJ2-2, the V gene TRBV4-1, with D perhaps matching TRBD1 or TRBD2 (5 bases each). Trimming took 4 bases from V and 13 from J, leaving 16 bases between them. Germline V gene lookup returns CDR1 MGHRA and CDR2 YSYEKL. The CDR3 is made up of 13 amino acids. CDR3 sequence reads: CASSPGRTVGLFF. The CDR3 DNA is TGCGCCAGCAGCCCGGGACGGACCGTGGGGCTGTTTTTT.

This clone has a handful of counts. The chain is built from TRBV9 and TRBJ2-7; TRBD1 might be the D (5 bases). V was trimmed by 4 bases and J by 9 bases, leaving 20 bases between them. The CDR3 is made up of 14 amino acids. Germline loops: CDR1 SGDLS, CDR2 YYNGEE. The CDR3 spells CASSPSQQAAGQYF. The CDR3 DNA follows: TGTGCCAGCAGCCCATCCCAACAGGCCGCCGGGCAGTACTTC.

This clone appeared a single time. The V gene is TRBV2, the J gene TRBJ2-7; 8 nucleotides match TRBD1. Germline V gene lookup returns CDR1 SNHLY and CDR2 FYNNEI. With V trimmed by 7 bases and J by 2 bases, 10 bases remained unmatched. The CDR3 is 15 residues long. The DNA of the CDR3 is TGTGCCAGCAATGCAGACAGGGGCGAAACCTACGAGCAGTACTTC. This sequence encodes CASNADRGETYEQYF.

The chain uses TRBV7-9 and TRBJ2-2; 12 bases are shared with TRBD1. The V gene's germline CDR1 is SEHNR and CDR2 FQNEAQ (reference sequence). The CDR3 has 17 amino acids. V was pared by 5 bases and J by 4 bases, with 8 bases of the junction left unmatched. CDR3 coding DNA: TGTGCCAGCAGCGACGGGACAGGGGGCTCGGTCACCGGGGAGCTGTTTTTT. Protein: CASSDGTGGSVTGELFF.

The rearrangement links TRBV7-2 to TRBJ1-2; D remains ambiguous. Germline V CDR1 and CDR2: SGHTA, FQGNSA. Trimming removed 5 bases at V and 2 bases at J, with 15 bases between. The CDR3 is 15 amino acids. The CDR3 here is CASSPGRARNYGYTF. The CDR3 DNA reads TGTGCCAGCAGCCCAGGCCGGGCGAGAAACTATGGCTACACCTTC.

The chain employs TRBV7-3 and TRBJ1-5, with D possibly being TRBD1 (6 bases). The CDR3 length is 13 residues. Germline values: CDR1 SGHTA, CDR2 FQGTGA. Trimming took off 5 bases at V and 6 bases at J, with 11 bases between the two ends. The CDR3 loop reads CASSAIQGQPQHF. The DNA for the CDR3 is TGTGCCAGCAGCGCTATACAGGGTCAGCCCCAGCATTTT.

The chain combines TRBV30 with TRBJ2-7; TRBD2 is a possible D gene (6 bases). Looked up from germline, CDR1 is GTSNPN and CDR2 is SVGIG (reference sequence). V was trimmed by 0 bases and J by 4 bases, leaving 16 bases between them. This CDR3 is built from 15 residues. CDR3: CAWSVGGTGGYEQYF. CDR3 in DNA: TGTGCCTGGAGTGTAGGCGGGACGGGTGGTTACGAGCAGTACTTC.